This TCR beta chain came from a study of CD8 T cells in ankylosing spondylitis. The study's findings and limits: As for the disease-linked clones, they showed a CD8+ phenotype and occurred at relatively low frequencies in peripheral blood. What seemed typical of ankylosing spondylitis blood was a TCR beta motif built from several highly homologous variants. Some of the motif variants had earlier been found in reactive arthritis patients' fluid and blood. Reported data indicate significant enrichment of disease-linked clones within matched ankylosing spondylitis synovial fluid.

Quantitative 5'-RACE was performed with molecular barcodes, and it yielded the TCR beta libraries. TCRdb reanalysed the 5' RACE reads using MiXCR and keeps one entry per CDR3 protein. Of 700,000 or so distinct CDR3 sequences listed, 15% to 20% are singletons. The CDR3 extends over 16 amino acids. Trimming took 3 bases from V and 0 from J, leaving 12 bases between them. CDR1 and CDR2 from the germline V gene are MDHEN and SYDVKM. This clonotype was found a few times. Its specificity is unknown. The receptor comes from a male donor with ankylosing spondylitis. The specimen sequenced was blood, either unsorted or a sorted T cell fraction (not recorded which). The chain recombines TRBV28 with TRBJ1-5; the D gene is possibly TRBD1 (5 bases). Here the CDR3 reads CASSFGRGYSNQPQHF. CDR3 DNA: TGTGCCAGCAGTTTCGGGCGGGGGTATAGCAATCAGCCCCAGCATTTT.